A selection of T cell receptor beta chains follows, all from one sample in a study of type 1 and type 2 diabetes patients. TCRdb reprocessed the multiplex PCR reads via MiXCR and lists one record per CDR3 protein. This sample yields some 250,000 distinct CDR3 sequences, of which 47% are seen a single time; roughly an eighth belongs to the top ten. What was sequenced was peripheral blood mononuclear cells (PBMCs). Receptors originate from a man younger than 35 with type 2 diabetes. Each CDR3 is given with its conserved first and last residue. D genes are given only for firm matches. Size tells how often a clone was seen (once, few, many) or the class of an expanded clone, and some rows leave it out.

v_call: TRBV4-2; j_call: TRBJ2-1; clone_size: few; d_call: .; cdr3_nt: TGTGCCAGCAGCCAAAACATCGGGCGGGAACTCTACAATGAGCAGTTCTTC; cdr3_aa: CASSQNIGRELYNEQFF
v_call: TRBV7-6; j_call: TRBJ2-3; clone_size: few; d_call: .; cdr3_nt: TGTGCCAGCAGCTTAGAGGCTAGCAGCACAGATACGCAGTATTTT; cdr3_aa: CASSLEASSTDTQYF
v_call: TRBV30; j_call: TRBJ2-3; clone_size: few; d_call: .; cdr3_nt: TGTGCCTGGATCTATGCAGATACGCAGTATTTT; cdr3_aa: CAWIYADTQYF
v_call: TRBV29-1; j_call: TRBJ2-5; clone_size: .; d_call: TRBD1; cdr3_nt: TGCAGCGTTAGGTTCTGGGACAGGGGAAGAGAGACCCAGTACTTC; cdr3_aa: CSVRFWDRGRETQYF
v_call: TRBV19; j_call: TRBJ2-1; clone_size: .; d_call: TRBD1; cdr3_nt: TGTGCCAGTAGTATTGGGACAGGGGGCGGCGATGAGCAGTTCTTC; cdr3_aa: CASSIGTGGGDEQFF
v_call: TRBV20-1; j_call: TRBJ2-7; clone_size: .; d_call: TRBD1; cdr3_nt: TGCAGTGCGCTACGTCCGAGGACAGGGAAGGGCGAGCAGTACTTC; cdr3_aa: CSALRPRTGKGEQYF
v_call: TRBV19; j_call: TRBJ1-1; clone_size: few; d_call: .; cdr3_nt: TGTGCCAGTAGGAGGCAGGACAGCAAGAACACTGAAGCTTTCTTT; cdr3_aa: CASRRQDSKNTEAFF
v_call: TRBV27; j_call: TRBJ1-2; clone_size: .; d_call: TRBD1; cdr3_nt: TGTGCCAGCAGTCAGGACAGGTTCAATCGCTACACCTTC; cdr3_aa: CASSQDRFNRYTF
v_call: TRBV28; j_call: TRBJ2-1; clone_size: .; d_call: .; cdr3_nt: TGCGCCAGCAGCCAAGACAGTAGCCGCGAGCAGTTCTTC; cdr3_aa: CASSQDSSREQFF
v_call: TRBV7-3; j_call: TRBJ2-7; clone_size: .; d_call: TRBD2; cdr3_nt: TGTGCCAGCAGCTTAAGGCGGGAGGTCGAGCAGTACTTC; cdr3_aa: CASSLRREVEQYF